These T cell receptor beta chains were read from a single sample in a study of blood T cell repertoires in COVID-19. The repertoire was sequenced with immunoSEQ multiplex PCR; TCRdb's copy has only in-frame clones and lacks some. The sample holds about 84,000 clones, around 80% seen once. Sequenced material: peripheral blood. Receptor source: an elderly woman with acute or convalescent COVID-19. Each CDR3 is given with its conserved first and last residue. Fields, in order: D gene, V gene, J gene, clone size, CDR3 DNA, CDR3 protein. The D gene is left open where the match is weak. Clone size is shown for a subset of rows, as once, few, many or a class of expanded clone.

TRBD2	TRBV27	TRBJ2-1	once	TGTGCCAGCAGTTTTAATAGCGGGAGGTTGAATGAGCAGTTCTTC	CASSFNSGRLNEQFF
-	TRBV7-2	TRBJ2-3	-	TGTGCCAGCAGCTTAGCGCTCTACAGGGAAACAGATACGCAGTATTTT	CASSLALYRETDTQYF
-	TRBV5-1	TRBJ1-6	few	TGCGCCAGCAGCTTGGACCCCCTTTCGACAGGAAGTAATTCACCCCTCCACTTT	CASSLDPLSTGSNSPLHF
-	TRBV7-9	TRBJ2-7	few	TGTGCCAGCACCACGATGGGGCCTGCCTACGAGCAGTACTTC	CASTTMGPAYEQYF
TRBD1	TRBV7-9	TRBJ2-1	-	TGTGCCAGCAGCCTACGGACAGGGGGCGCGGATGAGCAGTTCTTC	CASSLRTGGADEQFF
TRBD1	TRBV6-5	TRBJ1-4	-	TGTGCCACCTGGGACAGGGTGAGCGAAAAACTGTTTTTT	CATWDRVSEKLFF
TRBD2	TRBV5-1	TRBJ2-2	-	TGCGCCAGCAGCTTGGTTCTAGCGGAAGGGGAGCTGTTTTTT	CASSLVLAEGELFF
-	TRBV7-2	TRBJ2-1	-	TGTGCCAGCAGCCCCCCAGGCGATAGCTCCTACAATGAGCAGTTCTTC	CASSPPGDSSYNEQFF
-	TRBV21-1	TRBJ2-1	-	TGTGCCAGCAGCATACCGGCTAGCGGGAGGGTGGACAATGAGCAGTTCTTC	CASSIPASGRVDNEQFF
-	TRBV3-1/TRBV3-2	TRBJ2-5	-	TGTGCCAGCAGCCAAGATCAAGTTGGGCCGGCCTGGACCCAGTACTTC	CASSQDQVGPAWTQYF
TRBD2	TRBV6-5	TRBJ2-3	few	TGTGCCAGCAGTTCGGGGGGAGGATGGGCAGATACGCAGTATTTT	CASSSGGGWADTQYF
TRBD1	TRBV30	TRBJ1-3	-	TGTGCCTGGAGCCAGGGGGACTCTGGAAACACCATATATTTT	CAWSQGDSGNTIYF
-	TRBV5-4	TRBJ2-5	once	TGTGCCAGCAGCTTGGACAGGGAAGAGACCCAGTACTTC	CASSLDREETQYF
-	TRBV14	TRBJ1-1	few	TGTGCCAGCAGCCAAGAGGGACAATTTTGGACTGAAGCTTTCTTT	CASSQEGQFWTEAFF
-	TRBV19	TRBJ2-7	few	TGTGCCAGTAGTATCTCCTTTCGGGGTTCCTACGAGCAGTACTTC	CASSISFRGSYEQYF
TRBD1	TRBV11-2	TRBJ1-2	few	TGTGCCAGCAGCTTAGGTGGACAGGGCGGGGGTGGCTACACCTTC	CASSLGGQGGGGYTF
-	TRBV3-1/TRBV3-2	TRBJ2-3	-	TGTGCCAGCAGCCCGTGGGGAGGACCCACAGATACGCAGTATTTT	CASSPWGGPTDTQYF